This T cell receptor (beta chain) stems from a study of regulatory T cells in long-lasting Graves disease. Study overall: Less than 3 months of antithyroid drugs had been taken by newly diagnosed Graves' patients. Points from the study as a whole: The small sample size may have reduced accuracy. Persistent disease was characterized by preferential usage of TRBV28, TRBJ1-2 and TRBJ2-5.

Through Arm-PCR of CDR3 regions and iRepertoire HTBI primers, TCR beta libraries were built. TCRdb called the multiplex PCR reads again in MiXCR, with one record for every CDR3 protein. Here the sample spans 200,000 to 250,000 distinct CDR3 sequences, around 20% being singletons. The ends lost 7 bases at V and 3 bases at J; junction bases unmatched: 13. This CDR3 region has 17 residues. Per the germline V gene, CDR1 is LNHDA and CDR2 is SQIVND (reference sequence). Ten or more counts support this clonotype. Its matching antigen is unknown. Documented time point: newly diagnosed GD, antithyroid drugs for less than 3 months. Construction of the TCR library relied on RNA isolated from PBMCs. This same sample was also taken into another study, of T cells in Graves' hyperthyroidism and ophthalmopathy. In that study: Blood also contained most expanded thyroid clonotypes above 0.001.

This material consisted of peripheral blood mononuclear cells (PBMCs), taken at new diagnosis, from a patient treated with antithyroid drugs. This receptor was obtained from a woman aged 25 to 39 with Graves disease. The chain combines TRBV19 with TRBJ1-2; TRBD1 agrees at 11 bases. The CDR3 sequence is CASTTTGTGGRYYGYTF. For the CDR3, the DNA is TGTGCCAGTACTACAACCGGGACAGGGGGACGGTACTATGGCTACACCTTC. Together with reference TRBV19 and TRBJ1-2, the CDR3 gives the full variable domain: DGGITQSPKYLFRKEGQNVTLSCEQNLNHDAMYWYRQDPGQGLRLIYYSQIVNDFQKGDIAEGYSVSREKKESFPLTVTSAQKNPTAFYLCASTTTGTGGRYYGYTFGSGTRLTVV.